Presented here are 30 T cell receptor beta chains from one specimen sequenced in a study of T cells in localized non-small cell lung cancer. Method: immunoSEQ multiplex PCR; TCRdb's copy keeps in-frame clones and lacks some. Of about 74,000 clones in the sample, about 81% were seen once. The sequenced sample was peripheral blood, obtained before any cancer treatment. These receptors all come from a female donor over 55 with stage I lung adenocarcinoma.

The genes are TRBV5-1 and TRBJ2-3, with D possibly called TRBD1 or TRBD2 (6 bases each). This CDR3 is 16 amino acids long. With 0 bases removed from V and 0 bases from J, the gap between germline ends came to 11 bases. From germline, CDR1 is SGHRS and CDR2 YFSETQ. CDR3 in DNA: TGCGCCAGCAGCTTGGAGGGGGGCGTGAGCACAGATACGCAGTATTTT. Amino acid sequence: CASSLEGGVSTDTQYF.

The rearrangement links TRBV9 to TRBJ1-5; maybe TRBD1 (6 bases). CDR1 is SGDLS and CDR2 is YYNGEE in the germline V gene. This CDR3 spans 15 amino acids. The V and J ends lost 4 bases and 7 bases respectively, with 18 bases between them. CDR3 protein: CASSRETGKGQPQHF. The CDR3 bases are TGTGCCAGCAGCCGAGAAACAGGGAAGGGGCAGCCCCAGCATTTT.

The chain employs TRBV6-1 and TRBJ2-2; no firm D call. With 1 base removed from V and 7 bases from J, the gap between germline ends came to 7 bases. Per the germline V gene, CDR1 is MNHNS and CDR2 is SASEGT. The length of the CDR3 is 13 residues. The CDR3 is CASSEVGIGELFF. The DNA for the CDR3 is TGTGCCAGCAGTGAAGTGGGAATCGGGGAGCTGTTTTTT.

The chain links TRBV5-1 to TRBJ2-1, with a possible D match to TRBD1 (5 bases). The length of the CDR3 is 15 residues. Germline CDR1 is SGHRS and CDR2 is YFSETQ. With 1 base removed from V and 4 bases from J, the gap between germline ends came to 12 bases. The CDR3 region is CASSLIGEGYNEQFF. The CDR3 DNA reads as TGCGCCAGCAGCTTGATAGGGGAAGGGTACAATGAGCAGTTCTTC.

The genes are TRBV27 and TRBJ2-4; 7 nucleotides line up with TRBD2. J gave up 0 bases and V 6 bases, and 5 bases lay outside the gene matches. CDR3 size: 15 residues. In germline, CDR1 is MNHEY, CDR2 SMNVEV (reference sequence). The CDR3 DNA follows: TGTGCCAGCAGATCCTCGGGGGGAGCCAAAAACATTCAGTACTTC. This translates into CASRSSGGAKNIQYF.

The chain combines TRBV9 with TRBJ2-7, with 9 positions matching TRBD2. The CDR3 is made up of 14 amino acids. J was trimmed by 3 bases and V by 0 bases; bases with no gene match: 1. CDR1 SGDLS and CDR2 YYNGEE come from the germline V gene. Here the CDR3 reads CASSVGTSDYEQYF. CDR3 DNA sequence: TGTGCCAGCAGCGTAGGGACTAGCGACTACGAGCAGTACTTC.

The gene calls are TRBV2 and TRBJ1-1, with 10 bases matching TRBD1. Germline trimming cut 6 bases from V and 4 bases from J; bases unmatched to any gene: 11. Germline V gene data show CDR1 as SNHLY and CDR2 as FYNNEI. CDR3 length: 16 amino acids. CDR3 DNA: TGTGCCAGCAGGCAGGGACAGGGGATTGTGGGCACTGAAGCTTTCTTT. It is translated as CASRQGQGIVGTEAFF. Full variable domain (missing parts from reference TRBV2 and TRBJ1-1): EPEVTQTPSHQVTQMGQEVILRCVPISNHLYFYWYRQILGQKVEFLVSFYNNEISEKSEIFDDQFSVERPDGSNFTLKIRSTKLEDSAMYFCASRQGQGIVGTEAFFGQGTRLTVV.

This clone was seen only once. The chain links TRBV27 to TRBJ2-1; a weak D match, TRBD2 (6 bases). V dropped 6 bases and J dropped 4 bases, with 13 bases sitting between them. The CDR3 loop spans 14 amino acids. Germline CDR1 is MNHEY and CDR2 is SMNVEV (reference sequence). The CDR3 reads CASRRASEYNEQFF. The CDR3 DNA reads as TGTGCCAGCAGGAGGGCTAGCGAATACAATGAGCAGTTCTTC.

This chain joins TRBV28 and TRBJ2-5; 8 bases match TRBD1. CDR1 is MDHEN and CDR2 is SYDVKM in the germline V gene. This CDR3 comprises 13 residues. V lost 5 bases and J lost 2; bases outside the gene matches: 1. This chain's CDR3 is CASSRDRQETQYF. The CDR3 nucleotides are TGTGCCAGCAGTCGGGACAGGCAAGAGACCCAGTACTTC.

In DNA form, the CDR3 reads TGTGCCAGCAGCCGCCTATACAGGGAAAGTGGCTACACCTTC. The encoded protein is CASSRLYRESGYTF. This chain uses TRBV7-9 with TRBJ1-2; tentative D call: TRBD1 (6 bases). V lost 5 bases, J lost 7 bases, and 17 bases lay in between. Per the germline V gene, CDR1 is SEHNR and CDR2 is FQNEAQ (reference sequence). The CDR3 has 14 amino acids.

Only a few counts were recorded for this clone. The rearrangement links TRBV5-6 to TRBJ2-7, with D perhaps given as TRBD1 or TRBD2 (5 bases each). CDR1 and CDR2 from the germline V gene are SGHDT and YYEEEE. Trimming removed 0 bases from V and 0 bases from J, with 7 bases in between. The CDR3 extends over 14 amino acids. The CDR3 nucleotides are TGTGCCAGCAGCTTGGTAGGGACCTCCTACGAGCAGTACTTC. Protein product: CASSLVGTSYEQYF.

The chain links TRBV10-3 to TRBJ1-1; possible D gene TRBD1, 5 bases. Per the germline V gene, CDR1 is ENHRY and CDR2 is SYGVKD. This CDR3 is built from 14 residues. The V end was cut by 10 bases, the J end by 1 base, with 16 bases between. For the CDR3, the DNA is TGTGCCACCTCCATGGGGCAGGCGAACACTGAAGCTTTCTTT. It encodes CATSMGQANTEAFF.

CDR3 amino acids: CASTLEGAGNTIYF. CDR3 nucleotides: TGTGCCAGCACCCTGGAGGGTGCTGGAAACACCATATATTTT. V gene TRBV2 combines with J gene TRBJ1-3, with D unresolved. Trimming took 7 bases from V and 2 from J, leaving 12 bases between them. The CDR3 is made up of 14 amino acids. Germline loops: CDR1 SNHLY, CDR2 FYNNEI.

The chain uses TRBV19 and TRBJ1-1; D gene ambiguous. The CDR3 runs 14 residues. The germline gives CDR1 LNHDA, CDR2 SQIVND (reference sequence). V shed 2 bases and J shed 5 bases, with 12 bases lying between them. The CDR3 DNA reads as TGTGCCAGTAGTATACTGGGATGGAGGACTGAAGCTTTCTTT. Translated: CASSILGWRTEAFF.

V and J are TRBV5-4 and TRBJ1-6; D perhaps matches TRBD1 (5 bases). Germline assignment: CDR1 SGHNT and CDR2 YYREEE (reference sequence). The CDR3 spans 13 residues. V was cut by 3 bases and J by 8 bases, with 9 bases left in between. CDR3 DNA sequence: TGTGCCAGCAGCTCCACCAGGGATTCACCCCTCCACTTT. Translation gives CASSSTRDSPLHF.

The chain carries TRBV30 and TRBJ1-3; possibly TRBD1 for D (6 bases). The CDR3 consists of 10 residues. V lost 5 bases and J lost 9, with 8 bases in between. The germline V gene has CDR1 GTSNPN and CDR2 SVGIG (reference sequence). CDR3 loop: CAWGGSTIYF. For the CDR3, the DNA is TGTGCCTGGGGGGGCAGCACCATATATTTT.

The chain couples TRBV10-2 to TRBJ2-3; possible D gene TRBD2, 6 bases. Trimming stripped 6 bases from V and 6 bases from J, with 16 bases between. This CDR3 region has 14 residues. The germline gives CDR1 WSHSY, CDR2 SAAADI. The CDR3 loop reads CASSLGLLWDTQYF. CDR3 coding DNA: TGCGCCAGCAGCCTCGGACTACTTTGGGATACGCAGTATTTT.

V is TRBV19 and J is TRBJ1-1; a weak D match, TRBD1 (6 bases). The germline V gene encodes CDR1 LNHDA and CDR2 SQIVND (reference sequence). V dropped 2 bases and J dropped 7 bases, with 20 bases sitting between them. The CDR3 contains 16 residues. CDR3 residues: CASSIRPEGGASEAFF. The CDR3 coding sequence is TGTGCCAGTAGTATACGTCCCGAAGGGGGGGCGAGTGAAGCTTTCTTT.

The V and J genes are TRBV5-4 and TRBJ1-2, with D perhaps matching TRBD1 (5 bases). The CDR3 runs 13 residues. Germline assignment: CDR1 SGHNT and CDR2 YYREEE (reference sequence). Between the trimmed V and J ends, which lost 6 bases and 1 base, there was a span of 10 bases. The CDR3 sequence: CASKEGFNYGYTF. The CDR3 coding sequence is TGTGCCAGCAAGGAGGGGTTTAACTATGGCTACACCTTC.

The genes are TRBV4-1 and TRBJ2-4; 13 bases are a match to TRBD2. The CDR3 contains 18 residues. Trimming took 1 base from V and 5 from J; bases not matched to a gene: 8. The germline CDR1 and CDR2 sequences are MGHRA and YSYEKL. This chain's CDR3 is CASSQALLAGGTQNIQYF. The CDR3 nucleotides are TGCGCCAGCAGCCAAGCCCTACTAGCGGGGGGGACTCAAAACATTCAGTACTTC.

CDR3 bases: TGTGCCACAGGGAAAGAAACAGGGGACCATGGCTACACCTTC. Translation: CATGKETGDHGYTF. This rearrangement joins TRBV10-3 to TRBJ1-2, with 7 bases matching TRBD1. Trimming cost V 10 bases and J 6 bases; bases outside gene matches: 14. The CDR3 is 14 residues long. Germline CDR1 and CDR2: ENHRY and SYGVKD.

This clone has just a few counts. This chain connects TRBV2 to TRBJ1-1, with 8 positions matching TRBD1. Per germline, CDR1 SNHLY and CDR2 FYNNEI. This CDR3 comprises 14 residues. The V segment lost 2 bases and the J segment 6 bases; nucleotides outside the gene matches: 5. The CDR3 nucleotides read TGTGCCAGCAGTGAAAGGACAGGGACCCCTGAAGCTTTCTTT. Protein product: CASSERTGTPEAFF.

This clone was observed a single time. The rearrangement joins TRBV6-6 to TRBJ1-3; D perhaps matches TRBD1 (6 bases). Trimming removed 8 bases from V and 0 bases from J, with 17 bases in between. This CDR3 has 16 amino acids. In germline, CDR1 is MNHNY, CDR2 SVGAGI (reference sequence). The CDR3 loop reads CASSRPQGSSGNTIYF. The CDR3 bases are TGTGCCAGCTCGAGACCTCAGGGGAGCTCTGGAAACACCATATATTTT.

CDR3 coding DNA: TGTGCCAGCAGCCCAGACCCGGACGCCAATTCACCCCTCCACTTT. It specifies CASSPDPDANSPLHF. The chain recombines TRBV9 with TRBJ1-6; D is unresolved. This CDR3 contains 15 residues. Germline V gives CDR1 SGDLS, CDR2 YYNGEE. V was clipped by 4 bases and J by 7 bases, with 15 bases between them.

The CDR3 DNA reads TGTGCCAGCAACCTAGGACAGGCCCCCTTCTACGAGCAGTACTTC. Its translation: CASNLGQAPFYEQYF. The V call is TRBV5-5, the J call TRBJ2-7, with 7 bases matching TRBD1. Losses at the gene ends were 6 bases for V and 3 bases for J; bases not matched to a gene: 12. The germline V gene has CDR1 SGHKS and CDR2 YYEKEE (reference sequence). The CDR3 is 15 residues long.

The chain carries TRBV5-3 and TRBJ1-2; TRBD1 might be the D (5 bases). TRBV5-3 is classed as an ORF, of uncertain function. This CDR3 is built from 14 residues. V was cut by 3 bases and J by 0 bases, with 9 bases left in between. In nucleotides, the CDR3 is TGTGCCAGAAGCTGGGGGACGGCTAACTATGGCTACACCTTC. It encodes CARSWGTANYGYTF.

The gene calls are TRBV5-4 and TRBJ1-2, with 8 bases matching TRBD1. The V gene end was trimmed by 4 bases and the J gene end by 5 bases; junction bases not matched to a gene: 16. Per the germline V gene, CDR1 is SGHNT and CDR2 is YYREEE (reference sequence). The length of the CDR3 is 17 residues. CDR3 bases: TGTGCCAGCAGCATCCGGACAGGGAGCCTCCTAGGGTATGGCTACACCTTC. Amino acids: CASSIRTGSLLGYGYTF.

V gene TRBV5-8 combines with J gene TRBJ2-4, with 8 nucleotides matching TRBD1. V dropped 4 bases and J dropped 8; count of bases not matched to a gene: 17. Germline CDR1 SGHTS, CDR2 YDEGEE. CDR3 length equals 17 residues. The CDR3 nucleotides read TGTGCCAGCAGCCGCACTACATGGACAGGGATGGTTGACATTCAGTACTTC. This gives the protein CASSRTTWTGMVDIQYF.

This clone came up once. The chain has TRBV28 and TRBJ2-5; 12 bases fit TRBD1. The V segment lost 6 bases and the J segment 4 bases; nucleotides outside the gene matches: 12. The CDR3 has 17 residues. Germline lookup yields CDR1 MDHEN and CDR2 SYDVKM. The CDR3 bases are TGTGCCAGCAGCGATGCCTTGGGGACAGGGGGCGGAGAGACCCAGTACTTC. This gives the protein CASSDALGTGGGETQYF.

The chain links TRBV6-5 to TRBJ2-3; D not certain. Germline lookup yields CDR1 MNHEY and CDR2 SVGAGI. Trimming removed 5 bases at V and 6 bases at J, with 9 bases between. This CDR3 has 12 residues. In DNA form, the CDR3 reads TGTGCCAGCAGTCCCTCCAGGGATACGCAGTATTTT. As protein: CASSPSRDTQYF.